The rows below give T cell receptor beta chains drawn from one sample of a study of CD8 T cells in ankylosing spondylitis. TCRdb re-called the 5' RACE reads through MiXCR, storing one row per CDR3 protein. The sample consists of 300,000 to 350,000 distinct CDR3 sequences, roughly 15% of them appearing once. The specimen sequenced was blood, either unsorted or a sorted T cell fraction (not recorded which). The receptors derive from a male donor with ankylosing spondylitis or in good health (not recorded which). Each CDR3 is given with its conserved first and last residue. The D gene is left open where the match is weak. Clone size appears in some rows only: once, few, many, or a class for an expanded clone.

.	TRBJ1-1	.	TRBV9	CASSALERTEAFF	TGTGCCAGCAGCGCACTCGAAAGGACTGAAGCTTTCTTT
.	TRBJ1-2	TRBD1	TRBV6-2/TRBV6-3	CASSRLGTGPYGYTF	TGTGCCAGCAGCCGACTCGGGACAGGACCTTATGGCTACACCTTC
few	TRBJ2-3	.	TRBV12-3/TRBV12-4	CASSSLMPRTDTQYF	TGTGCCAGCAGTTCCTTAATGCCTAGGACAGATACGCAGTATTTT
many	TRBJ2-5	.	TRBV7-2	CASSLGRAETQYF	TGTGCCAGCAGCTTAGGGAGAGCGGAGACCCAGTACTTC
.	TRBJ2-1	TRBD2	TRBV9	CASSVGAGGLYSYNEQFF	TGTGCCAGCAGCGTAGGAGCGGGGGGCCTCTACTCCTACAATGAGCAGTTCTTC
.	TRBJ1-1	TRBD1	TRBV29-1	CSGNPGTGAAFF	TGCAGCGGCAATCCCGGGACAGGTGCGGCTTTCTTT
few	TRBJ2-7	.	TRBV5-1	CASSLEGTPQYF	TGCGCCAGCAGCTTGGAGGGTACGCCGCAGTACTTC
few	TRBJ2-7	.	TRBV20-1	CSARVQREQYF	TGCAGTGCTAGAGTTCAGCGCGAGCAGTACTTC
.	TRBJ2-1	TRBD1	TRBV12-3/TRBV12-4	CASSRGDRNNEQFF	TGTGCCAGCAGTCGAGGGGACAGGAACAATGAGCAGTTCTTC
.	TRBJ1-6	TRBD1	TRBV11-2	CASSVGGTGNSPLHF	TGTGCCAGCAGCGTGGGGGGGACAGGGAACTCACCCCTCCACTTT
.	TRBJ2-5	.	TRBV29-1	CSQAGFGETQYF	TGCAGTCAGGCGGGCTTCGGGGAGACCCAGTACTTC
few	TRBJ2-3	TRBD1	TRBV3-1	CASSQVRGSITDTQYF	TGTGCCAGCAGCCAAGTCAGGGGGAGTATTACAGATACGCAGTATTTT
many	TRBJ1-5	.	TRBV12-3/TRBV12-4	CASSPTASNQPQHF	TGTGCCAGCAGTCCTACAGCTAGCAATCAGCCCCAGCATTTT
.	TRBJ2-3	.	TRBV30	CAWLGGMRRDTQYF	TGTGCCTGGCTCGGCGGGATGCGGAGGGATACGCAGTATTTT
.	TRBJ1-1	.	TRBV5-1	CASSLNGATEAFF	TGCGCCAGCAGCTTGAATGGGGCCACTGAAGCTTTCTTT
.	TRBJ2-1	.	TRBV10-2	CASTEGGSGEQFF	TGCGCCAGCACGGAGGGAGGAAGTGGTGAGCAGTTCTTC
many	TRBJ1-4	.	TRBV4-1	CASSQAMQEKLFF	TGCGCCAGCAGCCAAGCGATGCAGGAAAAACTGTTTTTT
few	TRBJ1-1	.	TRBV2	CASSVMRTSTTEAFF	TGTGCCAGCAGTGTTATGAGGACGAGCACCACTGAAGCTTTCTTT
.	TRBJ1-4	.	TRBV4-2	CASSQEPLQGPEEKLFF	TGTGCCAGCAGCCAAGAGCCCTTACAGGGACCAGAAGAAAAACTGTTTTTT
.	TRBJ2-3	.	TRBV15	CATSRDVGGPVSTDTQYF	TGTGCCACCAGCAGAGATGTCGGGGGGCCGGTAAGCACAGATACGCAGTATTTT
.	TRBJ2-1	.	TRBV5-1	CASSPEAGSYNEQFF	TGCGCCAGCAGCCCGGAGGCAGGGTCCTACAATGAGCAGTTCTTC
.	TRBJ2-2	TRBD2	TRBV12-3/TRBV12-4	CATRPGGTGELFF	TGTGCCACTAGACCCGGGGGGACCGGGGAGCTGTTTTTT
.	TRBJ2-7	.	TRBV4-1	CAISPGQFCSYEQYF	TGTGCCATCAGCCCTGGTCAGTTCTGCTCCTACGAGCAGTACTTC
.	TRBJ2-1	.	TRBV7-9	CASSTGPSSYNEQFF	TGTGCCAGCAGCACCGGCCCGTCATCCTACAATGAGCAGTTCTTC
once	TRBJ2-1	.	TRBV3-1	CASSQEQIRQFF	TGTGCCAGCAGCCAAGAGCAGATTCGGCAGTTCTTC
.	TRBJ1-5	.	TRBV7-2	CASSLGVGDQPQHF	TGTGCCAGCAGCTTAGGGGTGGGGGATCAGCCCCAGCATTTT
.	TRBJ2-1	TRBD2	TRBV7-7	CASTLRGGALDEQFF	TGTGCCAGCACCTTGAGGGGAGGGGCGTTGGATGAGCAGTTCTTC
few	TRBJ2-3	.	TRBV2	CASSEAGTDTDTQYF	TGTGCCAGCAGTGAAGCGGGGACCGACACAGATACGCAGTATTTT
.	TRBJ2-7	.	TRBV4-1	CASSHTLRAAYEQYF	TGCGCCAGCAGCCACACCCTCAGGGCCGCCTACGAGCAGTACTTC
.	TRBJ1-2	.	TRBV5-4	CASSLEGVGTF	TGTGCCAGCAGCTTGGAAGGGGTTGGGACCTTC
.	TRBJ1-5	TRBD1	TRBV6-1	CASRPRGPSNQPQHF	TGTGCCAGCAGGCCTAGGGGGCCTAGCAATCAGCCCCAGCATTTT
.	TRBJ2-1	.	TRBV7-9	CASSFEASSYNEQFF	TGTGCCAGCAGCTTTGAGGCCAGCTCCTACAATGAGCAGTTCTTC
.	TRBJ2-1	.	TRBV7-9	CASSLEGPSEQFF	TGTGCCAGCAGCTTAGAGGGCCCCAGTGAGCAGTTCTTC
few	TRBJ2-7	TRBD2	TRBV12-3/TRBV12-4	CASSHGLAGDEQYF	TGTGCCAGCAGCCACGGACTAGCGGGCGACGAGCAGTACTTC
many	TRBJ1-1	.	TRBV7-2	CASSFQQKNTEAFF	TGTGCCAGCAGCTTCCAACAGAAGAACACTGAAGCTTTCTTT
few	TRBJ2-7	TRBD1	TRBV6-5	CASSYVGGGEQYF	TGTGCCAGCAGTTACGTAGGGGGCGGCGAGCAGTACTTC
.	TRBJ2-5	.	TRBV10-3	CAISEPKTGQETQYF	TGTGCCATCAGTGAGCCTAAAACTGGACAAGAGACCCAGTACTTC
.	TRBJ1-1	.	TRBV20-1	CSASGGRMNTEAFF	TGCAGTGCTAGTGGGGGGAGGATGAACACTGAAGCTTTCTTT
once	TRBJ2-2	.	TRBV3-1	CASSQRFKGTGELFF	TGTGCCAGCAGCCAAAGGTTCAAAGGGACCGGGGAGCTGTTTTTT
few	TRBJ2-5	.	TRBV5-1	CASSLGTLQEETQYF	TGCGCCAGCAGCTTGGGGACCCTCCAGGAGGAGACCCAGTACTTC
.	TRBJ2-1	.	TRBV12-3/TRBV12-4	CASSFKGPQFF	TGTGCCAGCAGTTTTAAGGGTCCGCAGTTCTTC
many	TRBJ2-1	.	TRBV7-2	CASSFGGTVNEQFF	TGTGCCAGCAGCTTTGGGGGGACAGTCAATGAGCAGTTCTTC
.	TRBJ2-3	.	TRBV21-1	CASSKGSSGGTDTQYF	TGTGCCAGCAGCAAAGGGTCTAGCGGGGGCACAGATACGCAGTATTTT
many	TRBJ1-1	TRBD1	TRBV4-1	CASAKGQGGTEAFF	TGCGCCAGCGCGAAGGGACAGGGTGGAACTGAAGCTTTCTTT
.	TRBJ2-2	.	TRBV7-9	CASALLPVLGNTGELFF	TGTGCCAGCGCTCTCCTCCCCGTCTTAGGGAACACCGGGGAGCTGTTTTTT
few	TRBJ1-1	.	TRBV4-1	CASSQDRTRGGTEAFF	TGCGCCAGCAGCCAAGATCGTACCAGGGGAGGAACTGAAGCTTTCTTT
.	TRBJ2-1	.	TRBV6-2/TRBV6-3	CASRNRDSPYNEQFF	TGTGCCAGCAGGAACAGGGATTCTCCCTACAATGAGCAGTTCTTC
.	TRBJ1-4	.	TRBV20-1	CSALWEGGEKLFF	TGCAGTGCCCTCTGGGAGGGGGGAGAAAAACTGTTTTTT
few	TRBJ1-4	.	TRBV11-2	CASSLVGGDGEKLFF	TGTGCCAGCAGCTTAGTGGGGGGGGACGGTGAAAAACTGTTTTTT
few	TRBJ2-1	TRBD1	TRBV10-3	CAIIGDSSYNEQFF	TGTGCCATCATTGGGGACAGCTCCTACAATGAGCAGTTCTTC
few	TRBJ2-7	.	TRBV5-1	CASSLGGRRNEQYF	TGCGCCAGCAGCTTGGGGGGCAGAAGGAACGAGCAGTACTTC
.	TRBJ1-2	.	TRBV4-1	CASSPPSNVGAKGYTF	TGCGCCAGCAGCCCACCTTCGAACGTCGGGGCTAAGGGCTACACCTTC
few	TRBJ2-4	.	TRBV5-1	CASSPSGENIQYF	TGCGCCAGCAGCCCCTCGGGTGAAAACATTCAGTACTTC
.	TRBJ2-2	.	TRBV4-1	CASSPRPLGELFF	TGCGCCAGCAGCCCTCGGCCCCTCGGGGAGCTGTTTTTT